Listed below are T cell receptor beta chains from one sample, sequenced in a study of T cells after posttransplantation cyclophosphamide. Some clones are missing from TCRdb's copy, which holds only in-frame ones; the method was immunoSEQ multiplex PCR. The sample contains 20,000 to 25,000 clones, 85% to 90% of which appear only once. The sequencing here drew on PBMCs, taken around 390 days after allogeneic stem cell transplant with calcineurin inhibitor and methotrexate. All receptors derive from a female patient aged 30-39 years who received an allogeneic stem cell transplant from an unrelated donor, was CMV-positive, and had acute and chronic GVHD. Some T cells may possibly be graft donor cells. CDR3s include the opening cysteine and the closing phenylalanine or tryptophan. A D gene is named only where the DNA matches it firmly. Expanded clones get a size class; other rows say once, few or many, or leave the size out.

size | J | D | V | DNA | CDR3
. | TRBJ1-1 | TRBD1 | TRBV6-5 | TGTGCCAGCAGTTACTCGGCCGTGGGACAGGGTGAAGCTTTCTTT | CASSYSAVGQGEAFF
. | TRBJ2-1 | TRBD2 | TRBV7-3 | TGTGCCAGCAGCCCCCTGCTAGCGGCTTACAATGAGCAGTTCTTC | CASSPLLAAYNEQFF
few | TRBJ1-1 | TRBD1 | TRBV6-1 | TGTGCCAGTATGGGACAGGGAAGGGGTGAAGCTTTCTTT | CASMGQGRGEAFF
. | TRBJ1-5 | TRBD1 | TRBV2 | TGTGCCAGCAGCTCTACCGGGACAGGGGGCCGAGTGGGCAATCAGCCCCAGCATTTT | CASSSTGTGGRVGNQPQHF
. | TRBJ2-3 | . | TRBV19 | TGTGCCAGTAGTATAGATATCAGCACAGATACGCAGTATTTT | CASSIDISTDTQYF
. | TRBJ2-1 | TRBD2 | TRBV13 | TGTGCCAGCAGCTCCCGGACTAGCGTGGGTGAGCAGTTCTTC | CASSSRTSVGEQFF
. | TRBJ1-2 | . | TRBV5-1 | TGCGCCAGCAAGACTCGGGGGAACTATGGCTACACCTTC | CASKTRGNYGYTF
. | TRBJ2-6 | . | TRBV11-3 | TGTGCCAGCAGTCCAGGTGGTTCTGGGGCCAACGTCCTGACTTTC | CASSPGGSGANVLTF
. | TRBJ2-5 | . | TRBV6-6 | TGTGCCAGCAGTAACGCCGCAGGGCCCCAAGAGACCCAGTACTTC | CASSNAAGPQETQYF
. | TRBJ1-2 | TRBD1 | TRBV27 | TGTGCCAGCAGTCTGCGGACAGGGGGCGACTATGGCTACACCTTC | CASSLRTGGDYGYTF
few | TRBJ2-7 | TRBD1 | TRBV10-3 | TGTGCCATCAGCGGACAGGGTACCCTTTTCTACGAGCAGTACTTC | CAISGQGTLFYEQYF
once | TRBJ2-1 | TRBD2 | TRBV6-8 | TGTGCCAGCAGTAACTCAGGGACTACCTCCCCTAGCGAGCAGTTCTTC | CASSNSGTTSPSEQFF
once | TRBJ1-1 | TRBD1 | TRBV19 | TGTGCCAGTATTAGGGGGCTGGACACTGAAGCTTTCTTT | CASIRGLDTEAFF
. | TRBJ2-7 | TRBD2 | TRBV2 | TGTGCCAGCAGGACAACTAGCGGGAGCTACGAGCAGTACTTC | CASRTTSGSYEQYF
. | TRBJ1-4 | . | TRBV5-1 | TGCGCCAGCAGCTTGTTTGGGGCGCGCGGCCCTGAAAAACTGTTTTTT | CASSLFGARGPEKLFF
. | TRBJ2-5 | . | TRBV6-5 | TGTGCCAGCAGGAGCCCACAGGGTAGAAGGGAGACCCAGTACTTC | CASRSPQGRRETQYF
. | TRBJ1-1 | . | TRBV27 | TGTGCCAGCAGTTTGAACGAGGGAACTGAAGCTTTCTTT | CASSLNEGTEAFF
. | TRBJ1-1 | . | TRBV2 | TGTGCCAGCAGCGGAATCAGGGAGGACACTGAAGCTTTCTTT | CASSGIREDTEAFF
. | TRBJ2-1 | . | TRBV9 | TGTGCCAGCAGCACATCCGGGGGTGAGCAGTTCTTC | CASSTSGGEQFF
. | TRBJ1-2 | . | TRBV27 | TGTGCCAGCAGTGGGCCCCATGGCTACACCTTC | CASSGPHGYTF
. | TRBJ1-3 | . | TRBV6-1 | TGTGCCAGCAGTGACCCTCGTACGACAGGAATTATCGGAAACACCATATATTTT | CASSDPRTTGIIGNTIYF
once | TRBJ1-2 | . | TRBV19 | TGTGCCAGTAGTATAGACGCCAGGACTAACTATGGCTACACCTTC | CASSIDARTNYGYTF
once | TRBJ2-2 | TRBD2 | TRBV6-1 | TGTGCCAGCCGGGAAGCGGGAGGGGGATACACCGGGGAGCTGTTTTTT | CASREAGGGYTGELFF